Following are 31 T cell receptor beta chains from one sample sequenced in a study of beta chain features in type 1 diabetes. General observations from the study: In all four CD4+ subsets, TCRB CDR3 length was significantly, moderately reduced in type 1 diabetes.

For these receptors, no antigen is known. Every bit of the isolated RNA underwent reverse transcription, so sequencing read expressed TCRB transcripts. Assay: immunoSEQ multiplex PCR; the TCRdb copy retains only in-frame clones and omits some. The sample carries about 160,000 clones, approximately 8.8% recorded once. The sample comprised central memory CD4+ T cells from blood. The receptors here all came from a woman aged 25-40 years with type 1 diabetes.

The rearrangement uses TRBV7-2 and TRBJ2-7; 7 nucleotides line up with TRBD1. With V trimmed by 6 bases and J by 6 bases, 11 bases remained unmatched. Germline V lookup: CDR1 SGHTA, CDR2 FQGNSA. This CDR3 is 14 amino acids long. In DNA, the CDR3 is TGTGCCAGCAGGACCGGGACAGTGACAAGCGAGCAGTACTTC. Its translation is CASRTGTVTSEQYF. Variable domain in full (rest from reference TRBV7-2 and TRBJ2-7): GAGVSQSPSNKVTEKGKDVELRCDPISGHTALYWYRQSLGQGLEFLIYFQGNSAPDKSGLPSDRFSAERTGGSVSTLTIQRTQQEDSAVYLCASRTGTVTSEQYFGPGTRLTVT.

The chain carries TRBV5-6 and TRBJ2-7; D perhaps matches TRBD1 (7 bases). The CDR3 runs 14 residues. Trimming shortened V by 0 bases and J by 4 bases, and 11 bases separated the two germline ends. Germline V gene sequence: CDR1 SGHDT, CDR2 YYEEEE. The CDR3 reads CASSLAAGGYEQYF. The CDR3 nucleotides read TGTGCCAGCAGCTTGGCGGCAGGGGGGTACGAGCAGTACTTC.

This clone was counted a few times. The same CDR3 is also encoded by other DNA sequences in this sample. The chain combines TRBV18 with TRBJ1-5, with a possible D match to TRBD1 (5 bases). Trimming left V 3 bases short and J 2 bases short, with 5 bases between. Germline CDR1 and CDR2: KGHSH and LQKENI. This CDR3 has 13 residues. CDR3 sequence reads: CASSPRGNQPQHF. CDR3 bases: TGTGCCAGCTCACCCAGGGGCAATCAGCCCCAGCATTTT.

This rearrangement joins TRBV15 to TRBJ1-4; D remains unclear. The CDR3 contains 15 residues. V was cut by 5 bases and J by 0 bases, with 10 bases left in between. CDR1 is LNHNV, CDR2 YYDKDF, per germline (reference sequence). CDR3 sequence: CATSPPTATNEKLFF. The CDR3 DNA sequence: TGTGCCACCAGCCCGCCCACGGCAACTAATGAAAAACTGTTTTTT.

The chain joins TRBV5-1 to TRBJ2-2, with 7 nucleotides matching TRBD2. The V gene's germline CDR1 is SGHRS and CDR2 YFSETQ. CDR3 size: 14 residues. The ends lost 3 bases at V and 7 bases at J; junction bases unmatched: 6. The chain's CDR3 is CASSSGTKGGELFF. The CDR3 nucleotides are TGCGCCAGCAGCTCCGGGACTAAAGGCGGGGAGCTGTTTTTT.

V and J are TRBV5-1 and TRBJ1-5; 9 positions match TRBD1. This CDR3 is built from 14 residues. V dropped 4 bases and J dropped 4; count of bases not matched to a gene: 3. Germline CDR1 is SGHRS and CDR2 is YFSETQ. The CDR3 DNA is TGCGCCAGCAGCGCCGGGACAGGGAATCAGCCCCAGCATTTT. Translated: CASSAGTGNQPQHF.

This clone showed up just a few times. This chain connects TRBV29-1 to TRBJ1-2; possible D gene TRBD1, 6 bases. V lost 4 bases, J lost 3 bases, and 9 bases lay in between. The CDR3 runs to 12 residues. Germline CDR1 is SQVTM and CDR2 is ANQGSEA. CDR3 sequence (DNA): TGCAGCGTTGGCGACAGGTACTATGGCTACACCTTC. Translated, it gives CSVGDRYYGYTF.

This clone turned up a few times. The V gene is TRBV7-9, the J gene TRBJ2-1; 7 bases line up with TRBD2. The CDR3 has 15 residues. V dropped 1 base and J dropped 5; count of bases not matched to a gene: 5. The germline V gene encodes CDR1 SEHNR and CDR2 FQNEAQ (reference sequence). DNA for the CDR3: TGTGCCAGCAGCTTAGGCGGGAGACGTAACAATGAGCAGTTCTTC. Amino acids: CASSLGGRRNNEQFF. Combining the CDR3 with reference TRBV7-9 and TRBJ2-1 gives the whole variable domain DTGVSQNPRHKITKRGQNVTFRCDPISEHNRLYWYRQTLGQGPEFLTYFQNEAQLEKSRLLSDRFSAERPKGSFSTLEIQRTEQGDSAMYLCASSLGGRRNNEQFFGPGTRLTVL.

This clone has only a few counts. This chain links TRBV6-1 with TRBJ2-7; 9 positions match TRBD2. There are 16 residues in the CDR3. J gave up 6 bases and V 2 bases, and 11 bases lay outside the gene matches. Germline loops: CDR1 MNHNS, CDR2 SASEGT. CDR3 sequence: CASSERQLAGQTEQYF. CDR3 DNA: TGTGCCAGCAGTGAACGTCAACTAGCGGGCCAGACCGAGCAGTACTTC.

This CDR3 reads CASSQGGSSGYNEQFF. In DNA form, the CDR3 reads TGTGCCAGCAGCCAAGGCGGCAGTAGCGGGTACAATGAGCAGTTCTTC. The chain combines TRBV4-2 with TRBJ2-1, with TRBD2 matching over 7 bases. CDR1 LGHNA and CDR2 YNFKEQ come from the germline V gene. The CDR3 covers 16 residues. V lost 1 base, J lost 4 bases, and 7 bases stayed unmatched.

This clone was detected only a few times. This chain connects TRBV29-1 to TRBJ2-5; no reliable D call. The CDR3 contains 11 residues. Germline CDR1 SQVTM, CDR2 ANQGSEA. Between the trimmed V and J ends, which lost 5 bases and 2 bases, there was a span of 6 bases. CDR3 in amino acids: CSVSLQETQYF. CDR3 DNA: TGCAGCGTTTCCCTTCAAGAGACCCAGTACTTC.

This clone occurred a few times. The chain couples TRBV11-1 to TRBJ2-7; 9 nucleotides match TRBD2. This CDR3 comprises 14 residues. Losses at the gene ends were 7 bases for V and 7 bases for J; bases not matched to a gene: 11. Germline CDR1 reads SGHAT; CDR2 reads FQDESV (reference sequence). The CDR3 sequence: CASTPGGRAEEQYF. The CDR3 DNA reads TGTGCCAGCACCCCTGGCGGGAGGGCTGAAGAGCAGTACTTC.

CDR3 sequence (DNA): TGCAGCGTTGATCCCCCGGGACTAGCGGGAGTTGATTTGGGTAGTGAGCAGTTCTTC. This codes for CSVDPPGLAGVDLGSEQFF. This chain links TRBV29-1 with TRBJ2-1; TRBD2 aligns across 14 bases. There are 19 residues in the CDR3. The trim removed 3 bases at V and 9 bases at J, leaving 19 bases unmatched. Germline assignment: CDR1 SQVTM and CDR2 ANQGSEA.

This chain's CDR3 is CASSPPQETQYF. The CDR3 nucleotides are TGTGCCAGCTCACCCCCTCAAGAGACCCAGTACTTC. The chain carries TRBV18 and TRBJ2-5; no clear D. The ends were cut back, 3 bases at V and 2 bases at J, with 4 bases in the middle. There are 12 residues in the CDR3. Germline CDR1 KGHSH, CDR2 LQKENI.

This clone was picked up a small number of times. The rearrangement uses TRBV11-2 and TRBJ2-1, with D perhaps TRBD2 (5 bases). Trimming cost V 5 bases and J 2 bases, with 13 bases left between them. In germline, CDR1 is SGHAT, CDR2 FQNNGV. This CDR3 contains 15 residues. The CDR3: CASSPLSGPYNEQFF. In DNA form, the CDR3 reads TGTGCCAGCAGCCCCCTCAGCGGCCCCTACAATGAGCAGTTCTTC.

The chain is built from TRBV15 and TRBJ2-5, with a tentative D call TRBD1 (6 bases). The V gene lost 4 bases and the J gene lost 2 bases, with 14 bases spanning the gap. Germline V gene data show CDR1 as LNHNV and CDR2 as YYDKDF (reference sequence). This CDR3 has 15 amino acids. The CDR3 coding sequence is TGTGCCACCAGCATGGACAGTCTACAGCAAGAGACCCAGTACTTC. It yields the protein CATSMDSLQQETQYF.

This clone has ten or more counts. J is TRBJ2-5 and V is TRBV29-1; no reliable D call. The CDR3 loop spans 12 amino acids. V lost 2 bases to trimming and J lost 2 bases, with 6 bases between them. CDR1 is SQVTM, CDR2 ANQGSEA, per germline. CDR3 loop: CSVESGQETQYF. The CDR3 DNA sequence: TGCAGCGTTGAATCAGGACAAGAGACCCAGTACTTC.

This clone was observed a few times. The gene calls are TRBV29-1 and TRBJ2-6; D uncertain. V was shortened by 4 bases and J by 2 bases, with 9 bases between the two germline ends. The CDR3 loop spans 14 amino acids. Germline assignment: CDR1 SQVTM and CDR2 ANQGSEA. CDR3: CSVGVQAGANVLTF. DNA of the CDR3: TGCAGCGTTGGAGTCCAGGCTGGGGCCAACGTCCTGACTTTC.

CDR3 sequence reads: CASSPDRRGNTIYF. For the CDR3, the DNA is TGTGCCAGCAGCCCGGACAGACGAGGAAACACCATATATTTT. The rearrangement joins TRBV5-4 to TRBJ1-3; a weak D match, TRBD1 (6 bases). V was pared by 4 bases and J by 4 bases, with 12 bases between. The CDR3 has 14 amino acids. The germline CDR1 and CDR2 sequences are SGHNT and YYREEE (reference sequence).

CDR3: CASSVGTGPTGELFF. In DNA, the CDR3 is TGTGCCAGCAGCGTAGGTACAGGGCCCACCGGGGAGCTGTTTTTT. This chain links TRBV9 with TRBJ2-2; weak D call: TRBD1 (6 bases). The CDR3 is 15 residues long. With 0 bases removed from V and 4 bases from J, the gap between germline ends came to 10 bases. The germline V gene has CDR1 SGDLS and CDR2 YYNGEE. Filled out from reference TRBV9 and TRBJ2-2, the complete variable domain reads DSGVTQTPKHLITATGQRVTLRCSPRSGDLSVYWYQQSLDQGLQFLIQYYNGEERAKGNILERFSAQQFPDLHSELNLSSLELGDSALYFCASSVGTGPTGELFFGEGSRLTVL.

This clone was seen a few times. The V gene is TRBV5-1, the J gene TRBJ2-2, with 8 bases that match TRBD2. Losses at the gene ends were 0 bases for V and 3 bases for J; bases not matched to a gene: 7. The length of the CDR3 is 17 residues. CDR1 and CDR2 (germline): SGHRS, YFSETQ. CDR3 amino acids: CASSLDPAGGYTGELFF. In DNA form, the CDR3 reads TGCGCCAGCAGCTTGGATCCTGCGGGAGGTTACACCGGGGAGCTGTTTTTT.

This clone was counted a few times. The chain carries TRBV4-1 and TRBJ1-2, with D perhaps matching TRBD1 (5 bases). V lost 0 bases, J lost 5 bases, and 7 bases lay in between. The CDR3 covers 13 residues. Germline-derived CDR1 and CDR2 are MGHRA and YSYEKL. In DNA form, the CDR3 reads TGCGCCAGCAGCCAAGATGCAGGGTATGGCTACACCTTC. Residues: CASSQDAGYGYTF.

The CDR3: CASSLNAGAGETQYF. DNA for the CDR3: TGTGCCAGCAGCTTGAATGCAGGGGCCGGGGAGACCCAGTACTTC. The chain links TRBV5-4 to TRBJ2-5; perhaps TRBD1 as D (6 bases). Germline lookup yields CDR1 SGHNT and CDR2 YYREEE (reference sequence). The CDR3 consists of 15 residues. The V and J ends lost 1 base and 5 bases respectively, with 15 bases between them.

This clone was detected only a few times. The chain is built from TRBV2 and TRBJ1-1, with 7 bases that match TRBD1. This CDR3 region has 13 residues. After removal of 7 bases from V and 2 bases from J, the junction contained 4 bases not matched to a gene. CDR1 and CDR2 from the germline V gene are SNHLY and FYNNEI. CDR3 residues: CASNRDSNTEAFF. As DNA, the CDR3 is TGTGCCAGCAACCGGGACAGCAACACTGAAGCTTTCTTT.

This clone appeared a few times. The CDR3 loop reads CASSPYNEQFF. CDR3 nucleotide sequence: TGTGCCAGCAGCCCATACAATGAGCAGTTCTTC. The chain employs TRBV7-8 and TRBJ2-1; unclear D gene. CDR1 and CDR2 from the germline V gene are SGHVS and FQNEAQ. The CDR3 extends over 11 amino acids. Trimming stripped 5 bases from V and 4 bases from J, with 3 bases between. The entire variable domain, with the rest obtained from reference TRBV7-8 and TRBJ2-1, is as follows: GAGVSQSPRYKVAKRGQDVALRCDPISGHVSLFWYQQALGQGPEFLTYFQNEAQLDKSGLPSDRFFAERPEGSVSTLKIQRTQQEDSAVYLCASSPYNEQFFGPGTRLTVL.

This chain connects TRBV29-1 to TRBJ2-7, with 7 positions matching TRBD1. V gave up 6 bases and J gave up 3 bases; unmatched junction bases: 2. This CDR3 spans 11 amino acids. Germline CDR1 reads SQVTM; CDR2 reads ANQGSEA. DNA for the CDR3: TGCAGCGTGGGACAGCGCTACGAGCAGTACTTC. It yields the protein CSVGQRYEQYF.

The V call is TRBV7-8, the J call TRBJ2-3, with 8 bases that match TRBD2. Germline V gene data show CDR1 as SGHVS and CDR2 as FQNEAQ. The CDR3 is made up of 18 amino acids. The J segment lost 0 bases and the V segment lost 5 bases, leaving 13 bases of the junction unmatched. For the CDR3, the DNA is TGTGCCAGCAGCCTACGTGAATTTAGCGGGACGAGCACAGATACGCAGTATTTT. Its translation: CASSLREFSGTSTDTQYF.

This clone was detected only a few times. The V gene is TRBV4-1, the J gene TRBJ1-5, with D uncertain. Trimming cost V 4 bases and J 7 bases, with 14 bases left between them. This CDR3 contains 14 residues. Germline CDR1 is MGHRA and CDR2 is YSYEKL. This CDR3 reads CASSPSQEWQPQHF. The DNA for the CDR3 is TGCGCCAGCAGCCCCTCGCAAGAGTGGCAGCCCCAGCATTTT.

CDR3 sequence reads: CASSALQVLAKNIQYF. CDR3 nucleotide sequence: TGTGCCAGCAGCGCCTTACAGGTTCTAGCCAAAAACATTCAGTACTTC. V usage is TRBV11-3 and J usage is TRBJ2-4, with D tentatively TRBD1 (5 bases). Germline values: CDR1 SGHNT, CDR2 YENEEA. The CDR3 runs 16 residues. V was cut by 5 bases and J by 0 bases, with 14 bases left in between.

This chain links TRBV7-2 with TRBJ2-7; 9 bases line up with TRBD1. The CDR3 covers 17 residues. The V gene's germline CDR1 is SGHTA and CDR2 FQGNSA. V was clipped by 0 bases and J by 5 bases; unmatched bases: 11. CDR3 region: CASSLADGQGSIDEQYF. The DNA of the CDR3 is TGTGCCAGCAGCTTAGCGGACGGACAGGGGTCGATCGACGAGCAGTACTTC.

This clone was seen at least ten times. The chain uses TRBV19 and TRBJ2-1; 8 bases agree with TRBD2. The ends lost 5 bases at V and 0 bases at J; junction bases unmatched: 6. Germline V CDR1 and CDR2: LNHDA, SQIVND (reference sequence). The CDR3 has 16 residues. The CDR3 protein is CASSPLADPSYNEQFF. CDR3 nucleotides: TGTGCCAGTAGTCCACTAGCGGACCCCTCCTACAATGAGCAGTTCTTC.